This passage covers 13 T cell receptor beta chains from one sample sequenced in a study of T cell changes during pregnancy in multiple sclerosis. Clones were read by immunoSEQ multiplex PCR, and TCRdb kept only the in-frame ones, dropping some. Of approximately 40,000 clones listed, 88% were seen once; the top ten hold approximately 5.3%. The sample here was peripheral blood, taken in the first trimester of pregnancy. The receptors were gathered from a female donor in good health, enrolled as a control in a pregnancy study.

The chain joins TRBV2 to TRBJ2-7; TRBD2 might be the D (6 bases). The CDR3 loop spans 14 amino acids. V lost 2 bases, J lost 2 bases, and 10 bases lay in between. In germline, CDR1 is SNHLY, CDR2 FYNNEI. CDR3 coding DNA: TGTGCCAGCAGTGAACTGGCGGGAACCTACGAGCAGTACTTC. Protein sequence: CASSELAGTYEQYF.

V gene TRBV29-1 combines with J gene TRBJ1-4; 11 positions match TRBD1. This CDR3 spans 13 amino acids. V lost 4 bases, J lost 6 bases, and 1 base stayed unmatched. CDR1 is SQVTM and CDR2 is ANQGSEA in the germline V gene. CDR3 bases: TGCAGCGTTGTGGGACAGGGGGATGAAAAACTGTTTTTT. Translated: CSVVGQGDEKLFF.

This rearrangement joins TRBV7-9 to TRBJ1-3; D gene uncertain. Germline V lookup: CDR1 SEHNR, CDR2 FQNEAQ (reference sequence). This CDR3 contains 14 residues. Between the trimmed V and J ends, which lost 2 bases and 0 bases, there was a span of 5 bases. The CDR3 region has the DNA TGTGCCAGCAGCTTAAGAGACTCTGGAAACACCATATATTTT. Amino acid sequence: CASSLRDSGNTIYF.

This clone showed up just a few times. This sequence joins TRBV29-1 and TRBJ1-1; D is possibly TRBD1 (5 bases). From germline, CDR1 is SQVTM and CDR2 ANQGSEA. The V end lost 3 bases, the J end lost 0 bases, and 8 bases lay between the germline ends. The CDR3 is 13 residues long. The CDR3 region is CSVENRLNTEAFF. The DNA for the CDR3 is TGCAGCGTTGAGAACAGGTTGAACACTGAAGCTTTCTTT. The full variable domain, with the rest looked up from reference TRBV29-1 and TRBJ1-1, is SAVISQKPSRDICQRGTSLTIQCQVDSQVTMMFWYRQQPGQSLTLIATANQGSEATYESGFVIDKFPISRPNLTFSTLTVSNMSPEDSSIYLCSVENRLNTEAFFGQGTRLTVV.

The chain is built from TRBV5-4 and TRBJ2-2, with TRBD1 matching over 8 bases. The CDR3 has 17 residues. The V segment lost 4 bases and the J segment 4 bases; nucleotides outside the gene matches: 12. Germline V lookup: CDR1 SGHNT, CDR2 YYREEE (reference sequence). The DNA for the CDR3 is TGTGCCAGCAGCACGAGCGGACAGGGACGGAGCACCGGGGAGCTGTTTTTT. It yields the protein CASSTSGQGRSTGELFF.

Judged by abundance, this clone is medium-sized (0.01 to 0.1%). The genes are TRBV2 and TRBJ2-1, with D perhaps TRBD2 (5 bases). CDR1 SNHLY and CDR2 FYNNEI come from the germline V gene. V was trimmed by 2 bases and J by 10 bases, leaving 12 bases between them. The CDR3 loop spans 13 amino acids. The CDR3 here is CASSETTRGEQFF. CDR3 bases: TGTGCCAGCAGTGAAACGACTCGAGGGGAGCAGTTCTTC.

This sequence joins TRBV7-9 and TRBJ1-1, with TRBD1 as a possible D gene (6 bases). CDR3 length equals 14 residues. Trimming took off 4 bases at V and 2 bases at J, with 11 bases between the two ends. CDR1 is SEHNR and CDR2 is FQNEAQ in the germline V gene (reference sequence). The DNA of the CDR3 is TGTGCCAGCAGCTCTACGACAGGTAACACTGAAGCTTTCTTT. Translation gives CASSSTTGNTEAFF.

V and J are TRBV7-3 and TRBJ2-3, with 10 bases lining up with TRBD2. Germline V CDR1 and CDR2: SGHTA, FQGTGA. With 5 bases clipped from V and 4 bases from J, the junction kept 12 bases outside the gene matches. The length of the CDR3 is 17 residues. The CDR3 region has the DNA TGTGCCAGCAGCCTGAATGGGGGTAGCGGGAGGTCAGATACGCAGTATTTT. Its translation is CASSLNGGSGRSDTQYF.

The rearrangement uses TRBV27 and TRBJ2-7; 7 bases fit TRBD2. The CDR3 has 14 residues. Trimming took 4 bases from V and 1 from J; bases not matched to a gene: 4. Germline CDR1 and CDR2: MNHEY and SMNVEV (reference sequence). The CDR3 here is CASSSVRGSYEQYF. The CDR3 DNA reads TGTGCCAGCAGTTCTGTGCGGGGGTCCTACGAGCAGTACTTC.

J is TRBJ1-4 and V is TRBV19, with TRBD1 as a possible D gene (6 bases). Trimming stripped 5 bases from V and 1 base from J, with 14 bases between. Germline CDR1 and CDR2: LNHDA and SQIVND (reference sequence). CDR3 length: 16 residues. The CDR3 is CASSSQGGVTNEKLFF. The DNA for the CDR3 is TGTGCCAGTAGTTCACAGGGTGGTGTAACTAATGAAAAACTGTTTTTT.

The rearrangement uses TRBV7-3 and TRBJ2-1; D may be TRBD1 (5 bases). Per the germline V gene, CDR1 is SGHTA and CDR2 is FQGTGA. Trimming cost V 0 bases and J 7 bases, with 13 bases left between them. The CDR3 runs to 15 residues. The CDR3 sequence is CASSLTSGSKNEQFF. In DNA, the CDR3 is TGTGCCAGCAGCTTAACTTCAGGGTCTAAGAATGAGCAGTTCTTC.

This chain uses TRBV18 with TRBJ2-5; tentative D call: TRBD1 (6 bases). CDR1 KGHSH and CDR2 LQKENI come from the germline V gene. Trimming left V 3 bases short and J 2 bases short, with 16 bases between. The CDR3 extends over 16 amino acids. The DNA of the CDR3 is TGTGCCAGCTCACCGAACATGGGACAACCGCAAGAGACCCAGTACTTC. Translating it yields CASSPNMGQPQETQYF.

The chain uses TRBV7-2 and TRBJ1-1; 8 positions match TRBD1. V dropped 5 bases and J dropped 4; count of bases not matched to a gene: 6. Per germline, CDR1 SGHTA and CDR2 FQGNSA. This CDR3 is 14 amino acids long. The CDR3 is CASSVGQGGTEAFF. DNA for the CDR3: TGTGCCAGCAGCGTAGGACAGGGCGGCACTGAAGCTTTCTTT.